The 30 T cell receptor beta chains below were found in one sample sequenced in a study. TCRdb called the RT-PCR reads again in MiXCR, with one record for every CDR3 protein. The sample holds fewer than 800,000 distinct CDR3 sequences, 13% to 15% seen once. The sample consisted of memory CD4+ T cells from blood. Receptors originate from a female donor in good health, serving as a healthy control.

V is TRBV5-6 and J is TRBJ2-6, with 10 bases that match TRBD1. The CDR3 is made up of 19 amino acids. Germline CDR1 and CDR2: SGHDT and YYEEEE. The trim removed 4 bases at V and 0 bases at J, leaving 10 bases unmatched. CDR3 bases: TGTGCCAGCAGCGAGGACAGGGGGTCTTTTCCCTCTGGGGCCAACGTCCTGACTTTC. Encoded protein: CASSEDRGSFPSGANVLTF.

This clonotype was counted only a few times. No conserved phenylalanine or tryptophan ends this CDR3, so it is likely a read error. The chain joins TRBV20-1 to TRBJ2-3; possibly TRBD1 or TRBD2 for D (6 bases each). The CDR3 is made up of 16 amino acids. Trimming took 3 bases from V and 1 from J, leaving 17 bases between them. The germline gives CDR1 DFQATT, CDR2 SNEGSKA (reference sequence). CDR3 nucleotide sequence: TGCAGTGCTAGGGGTTTAGGAGGGGGGCGCACAGATACGCAGTATTTG. Protein product: CSARGLGGGRTDTQYL.

A note on this clonotype: A much larger clonotype is one base distant, so this may be a read error. The chain employs TRBV5-1 and TRBJ1-5; D not certain. This CDR3 comprises 14 residues. Per the germline V gene, CDR1 is SGHRS and CDR2 is YFSETQ. V was cut by 0 bases and J by 8 bases, with 12 bases left in between. CDR3 sequence reads: CASSLDGVGEPQHF. As DNA, the CDR3 is TGCGCCAGCAGCTTGGATGGGGTTGGGGAGCCCCAGCATTTT.

This chain connects TRBV4-1 to TRBJ2-7; D perhaps matches TRBD2 (6 bases). Germline V gene lookup returns CDR1 MGHRA and CDR2 YSYEKL. The V end lost 0 bases, the J end lost 0 bases, and 9 bases lay between the germline ends. There are 15 residues in the CDR3. The CDR3: CASSQDPSVSYEQYF. The CDR3 DNA follows: TGCGCCAGCAGCCAAGATCCTAGCGTCTCCTACGAGCAGTACTTC.

This chain uses TRBV7-3 with TRBJ2-7, with D hard to call. This CDR3 has 14 residues. Germline CDR1 is SGHTA and CDR2 is FQGTGA. V was clipped by 2 bases and J by 5 bases, with 13 bases between them. CDR3 amino acids: CASSLGVRDHEQYF. The DNA of the CDR3 is TGTGCCAGCAGCTTAGGCGTCAGAGATCACGAGCAGTACTTC.

The gene calls are TRBV20-1 and TRBJ1-4; possibly TRBD1 for D (5 bases). V shed 0 bases and J shed 7 bases, with 12 bases lying between them. This CDR3 comprises 14 residues. Germline V gene data show CDR1 as DFQATT and CDR2 as SNEGSKA (reference sequence). Here the CDR3 reads CSARDGGVGEKLFF. The CDR3, as DNA: TGCAGTGCTAGAGATGGGGGGGTCGGTGAAAAACTGTTTTTT.

This clonotype occurred a few times. The chain couples TRBV5-5 to TRBJ2-3, with D maybe TRBD2 (6 bases). Germline assignment: CDR1 SGHKS and CDR2 YYEKEE (reference sequence). V gave up 0 bases and J gave up 7 bases, with 12 bases separating them. The CDR3 totals 14 residues. The CDR3 DNA is TGTGCCAGCAGCTTGGCCACGGCGGGGAATACGCAGTATTTT. Its translation: CASSLATAGNTQYF.

This clonotype was picked up many times. The chain couples TRBV29-1 to TRBJ2-3, with D perhaps TRBD2 (5 bases). The germline gives CDR1 SQVTM, CDR2 ANQGSEA. Trimming took 4 bases from V and 4 from J, leaving 15 bases between them. The CDR3 length is 14 residues. CDR3 sequence: CSVVGQLGADTQYF. CDR3 DNA: TGCAGCGTTGTCGGCCAACTAGGCGCAGATACGCAGTATTTT.

This clonotype was detected many times. The genes are TRBV20-1 and TRBJ2-7; D unresolved. Between the trimmed V and J ends, which lost 3 bases and 5 bases, there was a span of 14 bases. This CDR3 has 13 residues. The germline CDR1 and CDR2 sequences are DFQATT and SNEGSKA (reference sequence). The CDR3 loop reads CSASLYVAHEQYF. Written as DNA, the CDR3 is TGCAGTGCTAGCCTCTATGTGGCCCACGAGCAGTACTTC.

V and J are TRBV7-8 and TRBJ1-5; D might be TRBD1 (5 bases). CDR3 length equals 16 residues. Trimming took off 5 bases at V and 5 bases at J, with 19 bases between the two ends. CDR1 and CDR2 from the germline V gene are SGHVS and FQNEAQ. This CDR3 is CASSPRGRGGDQPQHF. The CDR3 DNA reads TGTGCCAGCAGCCCAAGGGGAAGGGGTGGCGATCAGCCCCAGCATTTT.

This clonotype has more than one count but fewer than ten. The chain employs TRBV14 and TRBJ2-1; D is unclear. Deletions cut 4 bases from V and 4 bases from J, with 11 bases between. Germline V CDR1 and CDR2: SGHDN, FVKESK. The CDR3 has 14 amino acids. CDR3 loop: CASSPASHYNEQFF. CDR3 sequence (DNA): TGTGCCAGCAGCCCCGCTTCGCATTACAATGAGCAGTTCTTC.

Ten or more counts support this clonotype. This chain uses TRBV30 with TRBJ1-5; perhaps TRBD1 as D (6 bases). This CDR3 is built from 13 residues. Germline V gene lookup returns CDR1 GTSNPN and CDR2 SVGIG (reference sequence). V lost 3 bases and J lost 3, with 9 bases in between. Here the CDR3 reads CAWSGQFNQPQHF. The CDR3 nucleotides are TGTGCCTGGAGCGGACAGTTCAATCAGCCCCAGCATTTT.

This clonotype showed up many times. The J gene is TRBJ2-3, the V gene TRBV6-1; D is perhaps TRBD1 or TRBD2 (7 bases each). There are 16 residues in the CDR3. CDR1 and CDR2 (germline): MNHNS, SASEGT. Trimming stripped 5 bases from V and 0 bases from J, with 15 bases between. CDR3 sequence: CASSQGGGSSTDTQYF. The CDR3 nucleotides are TGTGCCAGCAGTCAGGGGGGGGGTTCTAGCACAGATACGCAGTATTTT.

In this sample, this clonotype turned up a few times. This chain uses TRBV27 with TRBJ2-7, with 10 bases fitting TRBD2. The CDR3 covers 17 residues. Per germline, CDR1 MNHEY and CDR2 SMNVEV (reference sequence). V lost 5 bases and J lost 2; bases outside the gene matches: 12. The chain's CDR3 is CASSQLPLAGATYEQYF. The CDR3 nucleotides read TGTGCCAGCAGTCAACTCCCTCTAGCGGGAGCCACCTACGAGCAGTACTTC.

The gene calls are TRBV4-1 and TRBJ2-7; D unresolved. The length of the CDR3 is 15 residues. CDR1 and CDR2 from the germline V gene are MGHRA and YSYEKL. V was cut by 0 bases and J by 1 base, with 10 bases left in between. CDR3 loop: CASSQDDVYSYEQYF. The CDR3 DNA reads TGCGCCAGCAGCCAAGATGACGTGTATTCCTACGAGCAGTACTTC.

This clonotype was recorded at least ten times. This chain joins TRBV12-3 or TRBV12-4 and TRBJ2-1; D is unresolved. The germline V and J ends were trimmed by 3 bases and 5 bases, with 17 bases remaining between them. The CDR3 is made up of 16 amino acids. The CDR3: CASSFPNLWGDNEQFF. DNA of the CDR3: TGTGCCAGCAGTTTCCCAAACTTGTGGGGTGACAATGAGCAGTTCTTC.

This clonotype was seen a handful of times. The chain couples TRBV4-2 to TRBJ1-5; no clear D. Deletions cut 0 bases from V and 2 bases from J, with 11 bases between. Germline V gene lookup returns CDR1 LGHNA and CDR2 YNFKEQ. The CDR3 contains 16 residues. DNA for the CDR3: TGTGCCAGCAGCCAAGATTATCGGGTCCGCAATCAGCCCCAGCATTTT. This gives the protein CASSQDYRVRNQPQHF.

This clonotype was seen only a few times. The rearrangement uses TRBV7-8 and TRBJ1-5; D is unresolved. This CDR3 has 14 residues. Trimming cost V 0 bases and J 4 bases, with 7 bases left between them. In germline, CDR1 is SGHVS, CDR2 FQNEAQ. CDR3 residues: CASSLALQNQPQHF. The CDR3 DNA is TGTGCCAGCAGCTTAGCGCTACAGAATCAGCCCCAGCATTTT.

This clonotype came up many times. This chain links TRBV12-3 or TRBV12-4 with TRBJ1-5; the match to TRBD1 covers 8 bases. This CDR3 is built from 14 residues. V trimming: 5 bases; J trimming: 5 bases; junction bases outside the gene matches: 5. The CDR3: CASSVGQEDQPQHF. CDR3 nucleotide sequence: TGTGCCAGCAGTGTGGGACAGGAGGATCAGCCCCAGCATTTT.

This chain joins TRBV5-1 and TRBJ2-2; no definite D call. Germline CDR1 SGHRS, CDR2 YFSETQ. The CDR3 loop spans 16 amino acids. Between the trimmed V and J ends, which lost 1 base and 6 bases, there was a span of 16 bases. The CDR3 sequence is CASSLSWTRGSGELFF. In nucleotides, the CDR3 is TGCGCCAGCAGCTTGTCCTGGACCCGAGGCTCCGGGGAGCTGTTTTTT.

The chain uses TRBV6-2 or TRBV6-3 and TRBJ1-6; no clear D gene. Germline V lookup: CDR1 MNHEY, CDR2 SVGEGT. The length of the CDR3 is 13 residues. Trimming took 11 bases from V and 9 from J, leaving 17 bases between them. The CDR3: CAAQEGSSSPLHF. DNA of the CDR3: TGTGCCGCCCAGGAGGGCTCGAGTTCACCCCTCCACTTT.

This clonotype was seen only a few times. The J gene is TRBJ1-3, the V gene TRBV28; no clear D gene. The CDR3 is made up of 13 amino acids. Trimming stripped 5 bases from V and 3 bases from J, with 8 bases between. Germline values: CDR1 MDHEN, CDR2 SYDVKM. As DNA, the CDR3 is TGTGCCAGCAGTCTCGCATTTGGAAACACCATATATTTT. Translating it yields CASSLAFGNTIYF.

The rearrangement links TRBV10-3 to TRBJ1-2; the D gene is possibly TRBD1 (6 bases). Germline CDR1 reads ENHRY; CDR2 reads SYGVKD. The CDR3 is 14 amino acids. V lost 10 bases and J lost 0, with 15 bases in between. The CDR3, as DNA: TGTGCCACCAGAGGGGACACATCTAACTATGGCTACACCTTC. Amino acids: CATRGDTSNYGYTF.

This clonotype has just a few counts. J is TRBJ2-7 and V is TRBV6-5; 8 bases line up with TRBD1. With 4 bases clipped from V and 3 bases from J, the junction kept 8 bases outside the gene matches. The germline V gene has CDR1 MNHEY and CDR2 SVGAGI. CDR3 length equals 15 residues. CDR3 sequence reads: CASSSQGARFYEQYF. CDR3 sequence (DNA): TGTGCCAGCAGTTCCCAGGGGGCGCGTTTCTACGAGCAGTACTTC.

This clonotype was detected a few times. V is TRBV9 and J is TRBJ1-1; D ambiguous. V dropped 0 bases and J dropped 4 bases, with 13 bases sitting between them. This CDR3 has 15 amino acids. CDR1 and CDR2 (germline): SGDLS, YYNGEE. Here the CDR3 DNA reads TGTGCCAGCAGCGTAGACCCCCTCAGGACCACTGAAGCTTTCTTT. Amino acid sequence: CASSVDPLRTTEAFF. The entire variable domain, with the rest obtained from reference TRBV9 and TRBJ1-1, is as follows: DSGVTQTPKHLITATGQRVTLRCSPRSGDLSVYWYQQSLDQGLQFLIQYYNGEERAKGNILERFSAQQFPDLHSELNLSSLELGDSALYFCASSVDPLRTTEAFFGQGTRLTVV.

This clonotype was seen a handful of times. The V and J genes are TRBV5-5 and TRBJ2-3; tentatively, D is TRBD1 (6 bases). CDR3 length equals 17 residues. The ends were cut back, 4 bases at V and 6 bases at J, with 24 bases in the middle. CDR1 is SGHKS and CDR2 is YYEKEE in the germline V gene (reference sequence). The chain's CDR3 is CASSAGTLTPPVDTQYF. Written as DNA, the CDR3 is TGTGCCAGCAGCGCCGGGACATTAACACCTCCCGTGGATACGCAGTATTTT.

This clonotype was found many times. The chain couples TRBV4-1 to TRBJ1-1; D not certain. The CDR3 runs to 13 residues. V was clipped by 3 bases and J by 5 bases, with 10 bases between them. Germline V gene sequence: CDR1 MGHRA, CDR2 YSYEKL. Here the CDR3 reads CASSHPLGTEAFF. CDR3 sequence (DNA): TGCGCCAGCAGCCATCCCCTGGGGACTGAAGCTTTCTTT.

This clonotype was counted ten times or more. The CDR3 is CAIGDRVFDEQFF. Written as DNA, the CDR3 is TGTGCCATCGGGGACAGGGTATTCGATGAGCAGTTCTTC. V gene TRBV10-3 combines with J gene TRBJ2-1; 9 nucleotides agree with TRBD1. The CDR3 runs 13 residues. Trimming removed 8 bases from V and 8 bases from J; junction bases left unmatched: 7. CDR1 and CDR2 from the germline V gene are ENHRY and SYGVKD.

In DNA form, the CDR3 reads TGTGCCAGCAGCGCCCTCGGTACAGGGAAGGCTTTCTTT. As protein: CASSALGTGKAFF. The chain recombines TRBV5-6 with TRBJ1-1; D is possibly TRBD1 (6 bases). CDR1 and CDR2 (germline): SGHDT, YYEEEE. V was pared by 4 bases and J by 11 bases, with 18 bases between. This CDR3 spans 13 amino acids.

V and J are TRBV12-3 or TRBV12-4 and TRBJ2-7; D unresolved. Trimming shortened V by 5 bases and J by 6 bases, and 11 bases separated the two germline ends. There are 12 residues in the CDR3. In DNA form, the CDR3 reads TGTGCCAGCAGTCCCTCCGGTCTCGAGCAGTACTTC. This sequence encodes CASSPSGLEQYF.